Listed here is a single TCR beta chain. Repertoires were generated with immunoSEQ multiplex PCR, while TCRdb's copy carries only in-frame clones and drops some. Altogether 100,000 or so clones are present, roughly 90% being singletons, with the ten largest covering 0.92%. This record belongs to a study of control samples from healthy donors and cancer patients. The germline V gene has CDR1 MDHEN and CDR2 SYDVKM. The CDR3 spans 16 residues. V trimming: 1 base; J trimming: 2 bases; junction bases outside the gene matches: 3. The chain couples TRBV28 to TRBJ2-7, with 12 bases that match TRBD2. The source material was blood. The clonotype comes from a woman under 40 in good health. CDR3: CASSLSLAGGPYEQYF. In DNA, the CDR3 is TGTGCCAGCAGTTTATCCCTAGCGGGGGGGCCCTACGAGCAGTACTTC.